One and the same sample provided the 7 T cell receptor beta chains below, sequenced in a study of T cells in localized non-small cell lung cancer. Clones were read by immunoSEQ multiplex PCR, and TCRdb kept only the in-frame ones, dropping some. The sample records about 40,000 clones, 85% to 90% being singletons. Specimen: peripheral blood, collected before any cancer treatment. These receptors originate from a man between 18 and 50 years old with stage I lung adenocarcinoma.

The CDR3 DNA is TGTGCCAGCTCACTCACCGGGGACAGGGCGAATGGCTACACCTTC. It yields the protein CASSLTGDRANGYTF. The chain couples TRBV18 to TRBJ1-2; TRBD1 matches 9 bases. J was trimmed by 6 bases and V by 4 bases; bases with no gene match: 9. This CDR3 has 15 amino acids. The germline CDR1 and CDR2 sequences are KGHSH and LQKENI.

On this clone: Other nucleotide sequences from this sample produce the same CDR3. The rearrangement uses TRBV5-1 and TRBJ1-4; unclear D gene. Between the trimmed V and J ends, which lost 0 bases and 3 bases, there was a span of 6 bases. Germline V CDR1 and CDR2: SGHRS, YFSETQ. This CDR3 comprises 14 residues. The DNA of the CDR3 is TGCGCCAGCAGCTTGGGAGCGTCTAATGAAAAACTGTTTTTT. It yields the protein CASSLGASNEKLFF.

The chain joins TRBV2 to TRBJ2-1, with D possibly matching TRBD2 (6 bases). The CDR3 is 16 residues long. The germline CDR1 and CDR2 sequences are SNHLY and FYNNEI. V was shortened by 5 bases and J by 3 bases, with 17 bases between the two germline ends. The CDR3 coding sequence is TGTGCCAGCAGTCCAAATAGCGGTTCCTACTACAATGAGCAGTTCTTC. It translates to CASSPNSGSYYNEQFF.

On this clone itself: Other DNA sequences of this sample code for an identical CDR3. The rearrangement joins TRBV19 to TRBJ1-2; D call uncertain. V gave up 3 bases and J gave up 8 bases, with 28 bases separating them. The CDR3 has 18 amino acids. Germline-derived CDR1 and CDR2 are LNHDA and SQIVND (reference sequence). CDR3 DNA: TGTGCCAGTAGTATTTCCCGTGGGTCCAAGCTCATCCAATACGGCTACACCTTC. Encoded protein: CASSISRGSKLIQYGYTF.

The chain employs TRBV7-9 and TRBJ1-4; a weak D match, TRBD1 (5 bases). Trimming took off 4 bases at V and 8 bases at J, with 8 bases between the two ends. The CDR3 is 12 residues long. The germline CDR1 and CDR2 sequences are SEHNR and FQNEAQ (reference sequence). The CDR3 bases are TGTGCCAGCAGCTCACGGGACGAAAAACTGTTTTTT. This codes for CASSSRDEKLFF.

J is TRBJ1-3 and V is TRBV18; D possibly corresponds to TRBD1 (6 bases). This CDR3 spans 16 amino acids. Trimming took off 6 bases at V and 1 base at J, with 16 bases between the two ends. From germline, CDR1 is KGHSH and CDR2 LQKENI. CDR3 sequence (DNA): TGTGCCAGCTCCCCCGGACAGCCAGATTCTGGAAACACCATATATTTT. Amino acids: CASSPGQPDSGNTIYF.

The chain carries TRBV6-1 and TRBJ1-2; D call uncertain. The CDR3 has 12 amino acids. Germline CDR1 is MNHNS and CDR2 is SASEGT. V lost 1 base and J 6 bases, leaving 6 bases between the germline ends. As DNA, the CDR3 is TGTGCCAGCAGTGAAGGACTAAATGGCTACACCTTC. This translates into CASSEGLNGYTF.